Presented here are 8 T cell receptor beta chains from one specimen sequenced in a study of blood T cell repertoires in COVID-19 (dated by TCRdb to 2018 to 2020). The library was generated by the immunoSEQ multiplex PCR assay. The immuneACCESS repertoire file appears here via TCRdb, limited to in-frame rearrangements. These files lack a portion of the clones; in checked studies, under half of the deficit traces to unresolved V genes, and the cause of the others is not known. The sample table lists 180,000 or so clones, more than 80% of them with a count of one. About 11% of the sample belongs to the ten largest clones. Sequenced material: peripheral blood. The receptors originated from a woman aged 40-49 years with COVID-19, enrolled during active disease.

The V and J genes are TRBV28 and TRBJ2-7; 10 bases agree with TRBD1. J gave up 5 bases and V 3 bases, and 4 bases lay outside the gene matches. The germline gives CDR1 MDHEN, CDR2 SYDVKM. The CDR3 covers 14 residues. The CDR3 DNA is TGTGCCAGCAGTTTTTCCGGGACAGGGGACGAGCAGTACTTC. It translates to CASSFSGTGDEQYF.

The gene calls are TRBV5-4 and TRBJ2-2; D uncertain. Trimming pared 4 bases from V and 1 base from J, leaving 23 bases between. The V gene's germline CDR1 is SGHNT and CDR2 YYREEE (reference sequence). The CDR3 runs to 19 residues. The DNA of the CDR3 is TGTGCCAGCAGCCATGAAACCCTGACTCGCGACCAGAACACCGGGGAGCTGTTTTTT. Its translation is CASSHETLTRDQNTGELFF.

The V gene is TRBV7-3, the J gene TRBJ1-2, with 9 bases lining up with TRBD1. The V segment lost 4 bases and the J segment 5 bases; nucleotides outside the gene matches: 8. Germline V gene lookup returns CDR1 SGHTA and CDR2 FQGTGA. The CDR3 sequence is 15 residues long. In nucleotides, the CDR3 is TGTGCCAGCAGCTCCAGCGGACAGGGGAGATATGGCTACACCTTC. Its translation is CASSSSGQGRYGYTF.

In this sample, this clone turned up a few times. This rearrangement joins TRBV5-1 to TRBJ2-2; TRBD2 agrees at 7 bases. Germline CDR1 SGHRS, CDR2 YFSETQ. The V and J ends lost 4 bases and 1 base, in that order; junction bases with no gene match: 4. This CDR3 is built from 15 residues. The CDR3 DNA reads as TGCGCCAGCAGCACCGGACTAGAGAACACCGGGGAGCTGTTTTTT. It yields the protein CASSTGLENTGELFF.

The chain combines TRBV6-5 with TRBJ2-7; D possibly corresponds to TRBD1 (6 bases). CDR3 length equals 12 residues. The V and J ends lost 7 bases and 6 bases respectively, with 13 bases between them. Per the germline V gene, CDR1 is MNHEY and CDR2 is SVGAGI. The CDR3 region has the DNA TGTGCCAGCACTACAGGGCCCGGCGAGCAGTACGTC. Translated: CASTTGPGEQYV.

The rearrangement joins TRBV28 to TRBJ1-6; no clear D gene. Germline V CDR1 and CDR2: MDHEN, SYDVKM. V lost 9 bases and J lost 0, with 9 bases in between. CDR3 length equals 14 residues. The CDR3 bases are TGTGCCAGTTCCGGTAGCTCCTATAATTCACCCCTCCACTTT. Its protein product is CASSGSSYNSPLHF.

The J gene is TRBJ2-1, the V gene TRBV28, with D possibly matching TRBD1 (6 bases). The CDR3 runs 16 residues. Between the trimmed V and J ends, which lost 6 bases and 1 base, there was a span of 16 bases. Germline V gives CDR1 MDHEN, CDR2 SYDVKM. The CDR3: CASRSLQGESYNEQFF. The CDR3 nucleotides read TGTGCCAGCAGGTCTCTACAGGGAGAATCCTACAATGAGCAGTTCTTC.

The rearrangement joins TRBV18 to TRBJ2-6; D not resolved. The V end lost 2 bases, the J end lost 3 bases, and 11 bases lay between the germline ends. The CDR3 spans 16 residues. CDR1 and CDR2 (germline): KGHSH, LQKENI. The CDR3 DNA sequence: TGTGCCAGCTCACCAGTTGGGCTAAATGGGGCCAACGTCCTGACTTTC. As protein: CASSPVGLNGANVLTF.